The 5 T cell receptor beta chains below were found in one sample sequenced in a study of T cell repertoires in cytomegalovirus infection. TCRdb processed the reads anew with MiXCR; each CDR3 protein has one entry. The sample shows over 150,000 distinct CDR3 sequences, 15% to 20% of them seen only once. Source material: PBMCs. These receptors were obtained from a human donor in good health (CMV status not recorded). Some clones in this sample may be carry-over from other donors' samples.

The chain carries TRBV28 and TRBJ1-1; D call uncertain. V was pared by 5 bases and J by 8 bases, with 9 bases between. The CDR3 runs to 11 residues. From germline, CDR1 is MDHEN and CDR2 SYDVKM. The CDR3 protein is CASSGGLEAFF. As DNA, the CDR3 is TGTGCCAGCAGTGGAGGACTGGAAGCTTTCTTT.

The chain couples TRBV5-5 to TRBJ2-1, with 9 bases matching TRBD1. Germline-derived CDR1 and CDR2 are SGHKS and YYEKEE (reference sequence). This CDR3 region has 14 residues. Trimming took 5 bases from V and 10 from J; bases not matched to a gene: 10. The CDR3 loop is CASRPGTGLEEQFF. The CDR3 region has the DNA TGTGCCAGCAGGCCCGGGACAGGGTTAGAAGAGCAGTTCTTC.

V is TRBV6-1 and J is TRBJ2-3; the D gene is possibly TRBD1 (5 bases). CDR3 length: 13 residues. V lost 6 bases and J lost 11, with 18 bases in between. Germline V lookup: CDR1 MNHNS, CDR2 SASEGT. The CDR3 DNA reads TGTGCCAGCAGGACCACACAGGCTGGAAGGCAGTATTTT. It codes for CASRTTQAGRQYF.

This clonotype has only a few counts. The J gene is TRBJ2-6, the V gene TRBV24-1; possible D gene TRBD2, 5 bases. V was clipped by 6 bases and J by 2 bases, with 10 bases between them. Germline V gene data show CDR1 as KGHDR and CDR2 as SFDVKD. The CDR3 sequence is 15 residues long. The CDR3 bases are TGTGCCACCAGTTCCTCGGGGACTGGGGCCAACGTCCTGACTTTC. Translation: CATSSSGTGANVLTF.

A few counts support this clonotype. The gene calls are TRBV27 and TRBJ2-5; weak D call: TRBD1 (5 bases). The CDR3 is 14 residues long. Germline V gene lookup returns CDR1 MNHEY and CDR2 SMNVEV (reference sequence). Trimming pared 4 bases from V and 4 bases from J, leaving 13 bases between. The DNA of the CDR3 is TGTGCCAGCAGTTCGGTGGCAGGGTCAGAGACCCAGTACTTC. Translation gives CASSSVAGSETQYF.